Each of the 18 T cell receptor beta chains below was sequenced from the same sample in a study of shared clonotypes between healthy human individuals (dated by TCRdb to about 2020). Library preparation was by the immunoSEQ multiplex PCR assay. Held by TCRdb, this immuneACCESS table contains in-frame sequences only and omits some clones. Under half of the omission traces to an unresolved V gene where checked; the cause of the rest is unknown. This sample comprises fewer than 850,000 clones, approximately 75% of them detected only once. The top ten constitute less than 2% of the sample. Sequenced sample: memory CD4+ T cells sorted from blood. The sample's cell subset or site label, in plain terms: CD45RA-negative fraction. The receptor source for this set is a woman aged 30 to 39 in good health.

This clone was observed a few times. This rearrangement joins TRBV28 to TRBJ2-7, with 9 bases identical to TRBD1. The CDR3 consists of 15 residues. The V and J ends lost 6 bases and 3 bases, in that order; junction bases with no gene match: 9. Germline CDR1 and CDR2: MDHEN and SYDVKM. CDR3 bases: TGTGCCAGCAGACCCCCCGGGACAGGGTACTACGAGCAGTACTTC. Translated: CASRPPGTGYYEQYF. The full variable domain, completed using reference TRBV28 and TRBJ2-7, is DVKVTQSSRYLVKRTGEKVFLECVQDMDHENMFWYRQDPGLGLRLIYFSYDVKMKEKGDIPEGYSVSREKKERFSLILESASTNQTSMYLCASRPPGTGYYEQYFGPGTRLTVT.

The sample holds a few counts of this clone. The chain is built from TRBV6-1 and TRBJ2-7; 10 positions match TRBD2. The CDR3 totals 13 residues. The germline V gene has CDR1 MNHNS and CDR2 SASEGT. V gave up 6 bases and J gave up 5 bases; unmatched junction bases: 4. Here the CDR3 DNA reads TGTGCCAGCAGCCTAGCGGGAGACGACGAGCAGTACTTC. This sequence encodes CASSLAGDDEQYF.

This rearrangement joins TRBV19 to TRBJ1-2; perhaps TRBD1 as D (5 bases). CDR1 and CDR2 (germline): LNHDA, SQIVND (reference sequence). The CDR3 runs 14 residues. V was shortened by 7 bases and J by 8 bases, with 20 bases between the two germline ends. This chain's CDR3 is CASTPGRDGEGYTF. The DNA for the CDR3 is TGTGCCAGTACTCCAGGGCGGGACGGAGAAGGCTACACCTTC.

This chain connects TRBV6-1 to TRBJ2-4; 8 bases fit TRBD1. CDR1 is MNHNS, CDR2 SASEGT, per germline. CDR3 size: 15 residues. After removal of 3 bases from V and 8 bases from J, the junction contained 9 bases not matched to a gene. The CDR3 sequence is CASSDPDRVVDIQYF. In nucleotides, the CDR3 is TGTGCCAGCAGTGACCCGGACAGGGTGGTTGACATTCAGTACTTC.

The rearrangement joins TRBV5-1 to TRBJ2-5; D possibly corresponds to TRBD2 (5 bases). The germline V and J ends were trimmed by 2 bases and 4 bases, with 15 bases remaining between them. Germline CDR1 reads SGHRS; CDR2 reads YFSETQ. The CDR3 contains 15 residues. CDR3 sequence (DNA): TGCGCCAGCAGCTTCGGGATTCCGGTTGTAGAGACCCAGTACTTC. This gives the protein CASSFGIPVVETQYF.

The chain couples TRBV29-1 to TRBJ1-2; possible D gene TRBD1, 5 bases. Looked up from germline, CDR1 is SQVTM and CDR2 is ANQGSEA. This CDR3 is 12 amino acids long. Deletions cut 4 bases from V and 2 bases from J, with 8 bases between. CDR3 region: CSVGDSNYGYTF. DNA for the CDR3: TGCAGCGTTGGGGACTCGAACTATGGCTACACCTTC.

Details on this clone: Other DNA variants within this sample encode the same CDR3. The rearrangement links TRBV11-2 to TRBJ2-5; weak D call: TRBD1 (5 bases). The DNA end is a closer match to TRBJ2-7, so the J assignment may be wrong. The CDR3 totals 11 residues. The V gene's germline CDR1 is SGHAT and CDR2 FQNNGV. CDR3 residues: CASSFRDEQYF. The CDR3 DNA sequence: TGTGCCAGCAGCTTCAGGGACGAGCAGTACTTC.

The chain has TRBV7-2 and TRBJ2-1; 7 positions match TRBD2. V shed 7 bases, J shed 4 bases, and the junction held 10 bases outside the gene matches. Germline CDR1 is SGHTA and CDR2 is FQGNSA. The CDR3 loop spans 15 amino acids. CDR3 DNA: TGTGCCAGCACTTTCGCGGGAGAGGGGTACAATGAGCAGTTCTTC. This codes for CASTFAGEGYNEQFF.

V gene TRBV2 combines with J gene TRBJ2-1, with 7 bases that match TRBD1. Germline loops: CDR1 SNHLY, CDR2 FYNNEI. The CDR3 loop spans 13 amino acids. The V and J ends lost 6 bases and 9 bases, in that order; junction bases with no gene match: 8. CDR3 protein: CASRGQVNSEQFF. CDR3 sequence (DNA): TGTGCCAGCAGAGGACAGGTAAATAGTGAGCAGTTCTTC.

This chain connects TRBV2 to TRBJ1-3; D gene unclear. Germline assignment: CDR1 SNHLY and CDR2 FYNNEI. Trimming took 7 bases from V and 7 from J, leaving 17 bases between them. The CDR3 runs to 14 residues. Here the CDR3 DNA reads TGTGCCAGCACTCCATCTCAACGCGGGAACACCATATATTTT. It translates to CASTPSQRGNTIYF.

This clone was detected only a few times. The V gene is TRBV27, the J gene TRBJ2-5; D is ambiguous. Germline lookup yields CDR1 MNHEY and CDR2 SMNVEV (reference sequence). Trimming shortened V by 2 bases and J by 2 bases, and 3 bases separated the two germline ends. The length of the CDR3 is 12 residues. Here the CDR3 reads CASSLGQETQYF. DNA for the CDR3: TGTGCCAGCAGTTTAGGGCAAGAGACCCAGTACTTC.

V usage is TRBV7-2 and J usage is TRBJ1-5; TRBD1 matches 8 bases. J was trimmed by 10 bases and V by 2 bases; bases with no gene match: 7. This CDR3 has 14 amino acids. From germline, CDR1 is SGHTA and CDR2 FQGNSA. CDR3 sequence: CASSLNPTGDPQHF. DNA of the CDR3: TGTGCCAGCAGCTTAAACCCGACAGGGGATCCCCAGCATTTT.

This chain joins TRBV28 and TRBJ1-4; D is unresolved. V shed 8 bases and J shed 4 bases, with 20 bases lying between them. Germline V gene data show CDR1 as MDHEN and CDR2 as SYDVKM. This CDR3 comprises 16 residues. CDR3 protein: CASSLVLFEGNEKLFF. The CDR3 coding sequence is TGTGCCAGCTCCCTCGTTTTGTTCGAGGGTAATGAAAAACTGTTTTTT.

This chain uses TRBV29-1 with TRBJ2-3; 7 bases agree with TRBD2. Looked up from germline, CDR1 is SQVTM and CDR2 is ANQGSEA. This CDR3 comprises 12 residues. J lost 4 bases, V lost 7 bases, and 5 bases had no gene match. The CDR3 reads CSGTGGADTQYF. The CDR3, as DNA: TGCAGCGGAACGGGAGGAGCAGATACGCAGTATTTT.

This clone has only one observation. V is TRBV21-1 and J is TRBJ2-3; TRBD1, the D gene given by the table, was not confirmed from the DNA. TRBV21-1 is assigned pseudogene status. CDR3 length: 15 residues. CDR3 loop: CASTKQGTSSDTQYF. CDR3 bases: TGTGCCAGCACTAAACAGGGGACATCCTCAGATACGCAGTATTTT.

V and J are TRBV25-1 and TRBJ1-1; weak D call: TRBD1 (5 bases). CDR3 size: 15 residues. V was cut by 3 bases and J by 4 bases, with 15 bases left in between. CDR1 MGHDK and CDR2 SYGVNS come from the germline V gene. This CDR3 reads CASSDATRGATEAFF. CDR3 nucleotide sequence: TGTGCCAGCAGTGACGCTACCAGAGGGGCCACTGAAGCTTTCTTT.

V usage is TRBV5-1 and J usage is TRBJ2-7, with TRBD1 as a possible D gene (6 bases). V was shortened by 0 bases and J by 5 bases, with 12 bases between the two germline ends. This CDR3 spans 14 amino acids. Germline V CDR1 and CDR2: SGHRS, YFSETQ. In DNA, the CDR3 is TGCGCCAGCAGCTTGGTTCGGGACACCCACGAGCAGTACTTC. Its translation: CASSLVRDTHEQYF. The full variable domain, its missing parts supplied by reference TRBV5-1 and TRBJ2-7, is KAGVTQTPRYLIKTRGQQVTLSCSPISGHRSVSWYQQTPGQGLQFLFEYFSETQRNKGNFPGRFSGRQFSNSRSEMNVSTLELGDSALYLCASSLVRDTHEQYFGPGTRLTVT.

The chain couples TRBV19 to TRBJ2-3; perhaps TRBD1 as D (5 bases). V shed 5 bases and J shed 0 bases, with 12 bases lying between them. The CDR3 has 15 amino acids. Germline V gene lookup returns CDR1 LNHDA and CDR2 SQIVND (reference sequence). The CDR3 DNA reads TGTGCCAGTAGTTCCGGACACGGAAGCACAGATACGCAGTATTTT. Translated: CASSSGHGSTDTQYF.